This T cell receptor (beta chain) was captured in a study of T cell responses to AZD1222 COVID-19 vaccine. Generated by immunoSEQ multiplex PCR, the TCRdb table keeps only in-frame clones and is missing some. The table includes more than 95,000 clones, approximately 90% detected once. Study findings and constraints: There were mostly white British donors and more females than males, and clonal diversity was possibly underestimated.

The CDR3 has 17 residues. V dropped 0 bases and J dropped 4 bases, with 19 bases sitting between them. CDR1 is LNHNV and CDR2 is YYDKDF in the germline V gene (reference sequence). This clone has only one observation. Its antigen remains unknown. This receptor was taken from an adult who received the AZD1222 COVID-19 vaccine. This chain connects TRBV15 to TRBJ2-7; D gene unclear. Sample: peripheral blood, taken 28 days after the second AZD1222 dose. The CDR3 spells CATSREGMPNLNYEQYF. In nucleotides, the CDR3 is TGTGCCACCAGCAGAGAGGGGATGCCGAACCTGAATTACGAGCAGTACTTC.